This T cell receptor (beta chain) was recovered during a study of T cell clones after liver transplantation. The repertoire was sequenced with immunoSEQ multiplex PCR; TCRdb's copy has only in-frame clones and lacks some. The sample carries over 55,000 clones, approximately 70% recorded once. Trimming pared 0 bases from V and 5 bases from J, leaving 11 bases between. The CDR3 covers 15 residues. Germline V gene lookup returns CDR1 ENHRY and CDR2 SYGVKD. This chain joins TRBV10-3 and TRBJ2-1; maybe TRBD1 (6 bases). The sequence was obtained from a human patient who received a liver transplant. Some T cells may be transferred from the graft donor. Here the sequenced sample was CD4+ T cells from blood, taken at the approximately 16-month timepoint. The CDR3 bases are TGTGCCATCAGTGAGTCAGGGGGAAATAACAATGAGCAGTTCTTC. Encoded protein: CAISESGGNNNEQFF.